This T cell receptor (beta chain) is from a study of PD-1 blockade in classical Hodgkin lymphoma. Assay: immunoSEQ multiplex PCR; the TCRdb copy retains only in-frame clones and omits some. This sample carries about 41,000 clones, more than 70% of them seen once, and the ten largest clones take 20% to 25%. Each and every patient relapsed after autologous stem cell transplantation, and patients got differing brentuximab vedotin exposure. The V gene end was trimmed by 8 bases and the J gene end by 4 bases; junction bases not matched to a gene: 7. CDR3 size: 14 residues. CDR1 and CDR2 (germline): SEHNR, FQNEAQ (reference sequence).

The gene calls are TRBV7-9 and TRBJ2-2; 7 nucleotides agree with TRBD2. This sequence was found in a human donor with classical Hodgkin lymphoma. Sample: peripheral blood mononuclear cells (PBMCs), taken at baseline. CDR3 DNA sequence: TGTGCCAGCCCCCCCACGGGAGGCACCGGGGAGCTGTTTTTT. As protein: CASPPTGGTGELFF.